A single T cell receptor (beta chain) is shown here with its context. Trimming took 4 bases from V and 0 from J, leaving 17 bases between them. This CDR3 has 17 amino acids. The germline V gene encodes CDR1 SGHRS and CDR2 YFSETQ. Libraries were prepared by immunoSEQ multiplex PCR; TCRdb keeps only in-frame clonotypes and omits some of them. This table holds approximately 480,000 clones, 80% to 90% found once. Seattle enrolled patients during active infection and tracked them longitudinally. This sample stems from a study of blood T cell repertoires in COVID-19. Study overall: Both acute and convalescent COVID-19 samples were obtained from the United States, Italy and Spain.

The chain employs TRBV5-1 and TRBJ2-4; perhaps TRBD2 as D (6 bases). Sequencing was carried out using peripheral blood. This sequence was found in a man aged 18 to 30 with COVID-19, enrolled during active disease. The CDR3 region is CASSPAGGTLAKNIQYF. The CDR3 coding sequence is TGCGCCAGCAGCCCGGCCGGCGGGACCCTAGCCAAAAACATTCAGTACTTC.